The 13 T cell receptor beta chains listed next were all sequenced from one sample in a study of T cells in Graves' hyperthyroidism and ophthalmopathy. TCR beta CDR3 sequences were amplified from RNA transcripts. The HTBI primer set drove a first-round RT-PCR of the TCR CDR3. MiXCR, applied by TCRdb to the multiplex PCR reads, yields one record per CDR3 protein. This table holds approximately 870,000 distinct CDR3 sequences, 38% found once. The sample taken for sequencing was blood. The receptors were sampled from a young man with Graves' hyperthyroidism.

The V call is TRBV12-3 or TRBV12-4, the J call TRBJ1-4, with 11 bases aligning to TRBD1. The V segment lost 4 bases and the J segment 8 bases; nucleotides outside the gene matches: 12. The CDR3 runs to 17 residues. The CDR3 loop reads CASSSGQGASPYEKLFF. Written as DNA, the CDR3 is TGTGCCAGCAGTTCAGGACAGGGGGCTTCGCCCTACGAAAAACTGTTTTTT.

This clonotype was recorded many times. The CDR3 sequence is CASSVGRYNSGNTIYF. The CDR3 bases are TGTGCCAGCAGCGTGGGACGGTATAACTCTGGAAACACCATATATTTT. The chain carries TRBV9 and TRBJ1-3; weak D call: TRBD1 (5 bases). This CDR3 has 16 residues. With 2 bases removed from V and 0 bases from J, the gap between germline ends came to 12 bases. The germline CDR1 and CDR2 sequences are SGDLS and YYNGEE.

The table lists this clonotype with a few counts. The J gene is TRBJ2-7, the V gene TRBV5-1, with TRBD1 matching 10 bases. This CDR3 is built from 16 residues. After removal of 1 base from V and 3 bases from J, the junction contained 7 bases not matched to a gene. CDR1 and CDR2 (germline): SGHRS, YFSETQ. In DNA form, the CDR3 reads TGCGCCAGCAGCTTGAAGGGACAGGGGCCCCTCTACGAGCAGTACTTC. As protein: CASSLKGQGPLYEQYF.

This chain joins TRBV4-1 and TRBJ2-2, with D possibly being TRBD2 (6 bases). The V end lost 3 bases, the J end lost 4 bases, and 12 bases lay between the germline ends. The V gene's germline CDR1 is MGHRA and CDR2 YSYEKL. The CDR3 is 15 amino acids. CDR3 sequence reads: CASSHVAESTGELFF. The CDR3 DNA reads as TGCGCCAGCAGCCATGTAGCGGAGAGCACCGGGGAGCTGTTTTTT.

Only a few counts were recorded for this clonotype. The CDR3 loop reads CASSLLRGTGQPTTYEQYF. The CDR3 nucleotides read TGTGCCAGCAGCTTACTCCGAGGGACTGGACAGCCTACTACCTACGAGCAGTACTTC. The chain carries TRBV7-8 and TRBJ2-7; D is possibly TRBD1 or TRBD2 (6 bases each). Germline CDR1 is SGHVS and CDR2 is FQNEAQ. The V end was cut by 2 bases, the J end by 2 bases, with 25 bases between. The CDR3 is 19 amino acids.

V usage is TRBV11-2 and J usage is TRBJ1-5, with TRBD1 as a possible D gene (5 bases). The CDR3 covers 16 residues. Germline assignment: CDR1 SGHAT and CDR2 FQNNGV. The ends were cut back, 5 bases at V and 1 base at J, with 15 bases in the middle. The CDR3 sequence is CASSPGSGSSNQPQHF. The CDR3 DNA reads as TGTGCCAGCAGCCCCGGATCAGGGTCCAGCAATCAGCCCCAGCATTTT.

This clonotype was detected ten times or more. The chain carries TRBV20-1 and TRBJ2-7; D might be TRBD2 (5 bases). Per the germline V gene, CDR1 is DFQATT and CDR2 is SNEGSKA (reference sequence). Between the trimmed V and J ends, which lost 2 bases and 5 bases, there was a span of 7 bases. The CDR3 sequence is 11 residues long. The CDR3 reads CSARPGNEQYF. In nucleotides, the CDR3 is TGCAGTGCTAGACCGGGAAACGAGCAGTACTTC.

The CDR3 loop is CSVEDRITDTQYF. DNA for the CDR3: TGCAGCGTTGAGGACAGGATCACAGATACGCAGTATTTT. The chain joins TRBV29-1 to TRBJ2-3, with 7 bases matching TRBD1. The CDR3 sequence is 13 residues long. Germline V CDR1 and CDR2: SQVTM, ANQGSEA. With 3 bases clipped from V and 2 bases from J, the junction kept 2 bases outside the gene matches.

In nucleotides, the CDR3 is TGTGCCATCAGTGAACCCAGGTACACTGAAGCTTTCTTT. Residues: CAISEPRYTEAFF. V and J are TRBV10-3 and TRBJ1-1; D uncertain. V lost 3 bases, J lost 3 bases, and 8 bases lay in between. This CDR3 region has 13 residues. Germline CDR1 is ENHRY and CDR2 is SYGVKD.

The rearrangement uses TRBV12-3 or TRBV12-4 and TRBJ1-2; 7 bases line up with TRBD1. V shed 4 bases and J 6 bases; nucleotides not matched to a gene: 5. This CDR3 region has 13 residues. DNA of the CDR3: TGTGCCAGCAGTTCGGAAGGGGGCGATGGCTACACCTTC. Translated: CASSSEGGDGYTF.

This clonotype was seen only a few times. V and J are TRBV4-1 and TRBJ2-7; possibly TRBD1 for D (6 bases). Germline V gene data show CDR1 as MGHRA and CDR2 as YSYEKL. V lost 4 bases and J 4 bases, leaving 17 bases between the germline ends. The CDR3 sequence is 15 residues long. The chain's CDR3 is CASSRTPGAAYEQYF. DNA of the CDR3: TGCGCCAGCAGCCGCACTCCAGGGGCGGCGTACGAGCAGTACTTC.

The genes are TRBV29-1 and TRBJ2-7; 9 bases match TRBD1. The J segment lost 2 bases and the V segment lost 7 bases, leaving 6 bases of the junction unmatched. CDR1 SQVTM and CDR2 ANQGSEA come from the germline V gene. The length of the CDR3 is 13 residues. The CDR3 nucleotides read TGCAGCGACACCGGGACAGGGCCCTACGAGCAGTACTTC. Residues: CSDTGTGPYEQYF.

The table lists this clonotype with many counts. This chain joins TRBV29-1 and TRBJ1-2; D not resolved. The CDR3 loop spans 10 amino acids. Trimming took off 7 bases at V and 6 bases at J, with 9 bases between the two ends. Germline CDR1 and CDR2: SQVTM and ANQGSEA. This CDR3 is CSAMGDGYTF. CDR3 nucleotides: TGCAGCGCAATGGGTGATGGCTACACCTTC.